Sequencing of this TCR beta chain was carried out in a study of shared clonotypes between healthy human individuals (TCRdb year 2020). Regarding the complete study: The cohort included three men and two women between 18 and 49 years of age. For each donor, CD4 naive and CD4 memory were each given three plates, CD8 naive was given two plates, and CD8 memory was given one plate. The study deeply sequenced blood TCR repertoires of about 5 healthy adults to estimate repertoire size and the extent of clonotype sharing between individuals. Different laboratories and diverse techniques were used to prepare libraries and sequence TCR repertoires, to increase sequencing depth and limit assay-specific biases. Leukapheresis yielded between about 0.85 and 9.5 billion PBMCs per donor.

Beyond this particular receptor, the publication reports: Only blood was sampled, and tissue TCR repertoires likely differ from those in blood. Because the study included a small number of donors, the genetic and exposure-history diversity represented was limited. Incomplete sequencing was indicated by rarefaction of sorted-subset datasets, despite the large sequencing depth. Larger estimated clonotype richness was generally found for naive subsets than for memory subsets. Clonotypes shared by all four sorted-subset donors showed higher generation probabilities than non-shared clonotypes. Sharing across a few donors was observed for 5% to 6.5% of naive CD4, 3% to 4% of naive CD8, over 2% of memory CD4, and around 0.4% of memory CD8 clonotypes. Based on pairwise subsampling, the degree of clonotype sharing among donors was expected to be affected by sequencing depth.

Here V drops 8 bases and J drops 2 bases, and the junction holds 15 bases not matched to any gene. For CDR1 and CDR2, the germline V gene (reference sequence) lists MNHEY and SMNVEV. Taken from cysteine to phenylalanine, the CDR3 has 16 residues. CDR3 DNA only is kept here, 48 bases in frame from base 1. Using the deep immunoSEQ assay, multiplex PCR amplified TCR CDR3 regions from genomic DNA. Extracted genomic DNA from each cell subset was spread evenly across all wells of several immunoSEQ 96-well plates, with each plate serving as a replicate. Each replicate PCR for sorted subsets received around 200 ng genomic DNA, equal to about 30,000 T cell genomes. The purified libraries were quantified using a Qubit 3.0 fluorometer, sized with a Bioanalyzer 2100, and then quantified again using the KAPA Library Quantification kit. Each immunoSEQ 96-well plate was sequenced on its own single-read 150-cycle Illumina NextSeq 550 flow cell. Turning to the authors' computational methods: Because the immunoSEQ output held only junctional sequences and lacked quality scores, the filtering could not match the filtering applied to full-length reads. To assign V/J genes and CDR3, sequences were annotated using PyIR, a Python wrapper for IgBLAST v1.9, with IMGT germline references. Reads with weak V/J assignments (E-value above 1e-6), missing CDR3, stop codons, out-of-frame junctions, or ambiguous translated residues were removed. V3J clonotypes were defined as sequences sharing an identical inferred V gene, J gene, and CDR3 amino acid sequence. Percentage overlap between repertoires was computed as shared unique clonotypes divided by the size of the smaller repertoire. RTK rarefaction, the Chao1 estimator, and Recon v2.1 estimates of unobserved clonotypes were used to assess repertoire richness. OLGA was used to compute generation probabilities for all TCRbeta clonotypes that the gDNA method yielded from a handful of donors. Drawn from immuneACCESS, this table holds only the in-frame rearrangements with V and J called that TCRdb kept. Clones are partly lost; checked studies trace under half to an unresolved V gene and leave the rest unexplained. The V and J calls and clone size come from that table; D and trimming were worked out from the DNA. The sample table holds a few million clones, of which over 90% were seen once. Clones ranked in the top ten supply 0.39% of the sample.

Concerning this clone: What antigen it recognizes has not been identified. Per-base quality was not reported, and no clone a single base away is much larger than it.

Donors were healthy HIV-negative adults with no recently reported acute infections or vaccinations. All donors were Caucasian adults living in Nashville, Tennessee, USA. Magnetic negative selection was used to enrich CD4+ T cells, after which naive cells were positively selected on CD45RA and the negative fraction became the memory subset. Blood was obtained by leukapheresis, after which PBMCs were separated by Ficoll-Histopaque density gradient centrifugation and cryopreserved in liquid nitrogen vapor phase. Purity and quantity of every magnetically sorted T cell population were checked by analytical flow cytometry. Each sorted fraction had its genomic DNA isolated and then quantified by UV absorbance on a Nanodrop 2000c.

The source of this sequence is a man aged 18 to 30 in good health. Some clones in this sample may be carry-over from other donors' samples. Sample: naive CD4+ T cells from PBMCs. The sample's cell subset or site, from its label and the paper: CD45RA+ positively selected. The chain couples TRBV27 to TRBJ2-7; 7 central nucleotides agree with TRBD2. The sequenced DNA is TGTGCCAGCCAGTTTAGCGGGTGGTCGGCACCCTACGAGCAGTACTTC. This sequence encodes CASQFSGWSAPYEQYF.